This T cell receptor (beta chain) was found in a study of cytomegalovirus exposure and HLA in healthy donors (TCRdb year 2017). With regard to the full study: A later analysis indicated that the 120 or so validation repertoires were generated on the platform also employed for the approximately 700 repertoires of the first cohort. A separate validation cohort of roughly 110 different subjects was used in addition to the 666-subject first cohort. The aim of the study was to test whether cataloging public T cell receptors could identify signatures of past pathogen exposure. To predict cytomegalovirus infection status, the study combined high-throughput TCR immunosequencing, statistical association of individual TCRs with disease status, and machine learning.

Concerning this clone itself: Its antigen remains undetermined. No quality values exist for individual bases; no much larger clone is one base distant.

From the cysteine up to the phenylalanine, the CDR3 has a length of 14 residues. The entry retains the CDR3 DNA only, 42 bases that are in frame from base 1. CDR1 is given as GTSNPN and CDR2 as SVGIG, both from the germline V gene (reference sequence). Trimming leaves V shorter by 3 bases and J shorter by 7 bases, with the junction holding 8 bases beyond the gene matches. Study-level results and caveats: In vitro tests confirmed that a few of the cytomegalovirus-associated TCR beta chains recognize cytomegalovirus antigens. According to the authors, the approach could potentially be generalized to other disease states and immunological phenotypes. Most TCR sequences were seen in very few donors, while some public TCRs were found in many individuals. All 130 or so repertoires were used to score co-occurrence in the validation cohort in a later analysis, because that analysis had no HLA typing for the cohort. Cytomegalovirus status was reported to be diagnosed by the classifier with high specificity and sensitivity in both the original and validation cohorts. In a later analysis, TCRs clustered in the first cohort were found to also tend to co-occur in the roughly 110 validation repertoires, with 94% of cluster scores above 0. The study listed 150 to 200 TCR beta chains as associated with cytomegalovirus.

The donors were included in the validation cohort of roughly 130 subjects, a group kept apart from the roughly 700-subject first cohort. The library relied on the immunoSEQ multiplex PCR assay. In the source study's methods: A statistical classification framework was built to diagnose cytomegalovirus status from the catalog of TCR beta chain sequences. Entries here come from immuneACCESS through TCRdb and include only in-frame sequences with V and J called. Some clones fail to appear in such tables; in the studies checked, an unresolved V gene covers under half of the shortfall, and the cause of the remainder is unknown. V, J and clone size are taken as reported in that table, and D and trimming were inferred from the DNA itself. Here the sample has 65,000 to 80,000 clones; around 95% occur a single time. Approximately 2% of the sample goes to the ten largest clones.

The receptor was isolated from a woman between 18 and 29 years old in good health and CMV-seropositive. This chain joins TRBV30 to TRBJ1-2, with 10 junctional bases fitting TRBD1. Sequencing was carried out using PBMCs. The DNA is as follows: TGTGCCTGGAGGCTCAGCGGGACAGGGGTTGGCTACACCTTC. This encodes CAWRLSGTGVGYTF.